A selection of T cell receptor beta chains follows, all from one sample in a study of blood T cell repertoires in COVID-19. Assay used: immunoSEQ multiplex PCR; TCRdb lists only in-frame clones, some missing. Among about 75,000 clones listed, about 79% were seen once. The sequenced material came from peripheral blood. The receptors stem from a woman in her fifties or sixties with acute or convalescent COVID-19. CDR3s include the opening cysteine and the closing phenylalanine or tryptophan. The order of the fields is J gene, clone size, D gene, V gene, CDR3 DNA, CDR3 protein. D genes are given only for firm matches. A clone size is listed for some rows: how often the clone was seen (once, few, many), or a class if it is expanded.

TRBJ1-2 - - TRBV9 TGTGCCAGCAGCGCCCTAGGTTCTAACTATGGCTACACCTTC CASSALGSNYGYTF
TRBJ2-7 - - TRBV4-3 TGCGCCAGCAGCCAAGGCCGGGGAGGTTGGGACGAGCAGTACTTC CASSQGRGGWDEQYF
TRBJ2-7 - TRBD2 TRBV3-1/TRBV3-2 TGTGCCAGCAGCCGCGGACTAGCCTACGAGCAGTACTTC CASSRGLAYEQYF
TRBJ1-3 - - TRBV12-1 TGTGCCAGCAGCTCACAGGGAACTGGAAACACCATATATTTT CASSSQGTGNTIYF
TRBJ2-1 once TRBD2 TRBV6-5 TGTGCCAGCAGTTCTGGGACTACCCACGCCCGTGAGCAGTTCTTC CASSSGTTHAREQFF
TRBJ2-1 once TRBD1 TRBV24-1 TGTGCCACCAGTGATAGGACAGGGGTAAGGGGAAATGAGCAGTTCTTC CATSDRTGVRGNEQFF
TRBJ2-1 - TRBD1 TRBV7-7 TGTGCCAGCAGCTTAGGGCAGGGGGTCTACAATGAGCAGTTCTTC CASSLGQGVYNEQFF
TRBJ2-2 - - TRBV5-6 TGTGCCAGCAGCTTGGACAGTACCAGGGAGCTGTTTTTT CASSLDSTRELFF
TRBJ2-7 - TRBD1 TRBV29-1 TGCAGCGCCAAGGACAGGCGAGACGAGCAGTACTTC CSAKDRRDEQYF
TRBJ2-7 - - TRBV6-5 TGTGCCAGCAGTCCCCGGGACTCACGGACCTACGAGCAGTACTTC CASSPRDSRTYEQYF
TRBJ2-7 - TRBD1 TRBV13 TGTGCCAGCAGCTTAGGCCTGGACAGGGGTGCGGGCGAGCAGTACTTC CASSLGLDRGAGEQYF
TRBJ2-1 - TRBD2 TRBV11-2 TGTGCCAGCAAAAGCGGGAGAGATACATTTCAGCAGTTCTTC CASKSGRDTFQQFF
TRBJ2-7 - TRBD2 TRBV5-1 TGCGCCAGCTGCCCGACTAGCGGGACCTACGAGCAGTACTTC CASCPTSGTYEQYF
TRBJ1-1 - TRBD1 TRBV9 TGTGCCAGCAGCGTGCGAGAGTGGACAGGGGAAGAAGCTTTCTTT CASSVREWTGEEAFF
TRBJ1-4 - TRBD1 TRBV19 TGTGCCAGTAGTCCAGGGACAGGGCTTGGAAAACTGTTTTTT CASSPGTGLGKLFF
TRBJ2-2 once TRBD1 TRBV29-1 TGCAGCGGCCGGAAGGGACAGGGTATCGCCGGGGAGCTGTTTTTT CSGRKGQGIAGELFF
TRBJ2-5 few - TRBV19 TGTGCCAGTAGTACACAGGGAGGGGGGACCCAGTACTTC CASSTQGGGTQYF
TRBJ2-2 - - TRBV27 TGTGCCAGCAGGCAATCGACAGGCATCGGGGAGCTGTTTTTT CASRQSTGIGELFF
TRBJ2-2 - - TRBV29-1 TGCAGCGTCCCAGGACAGCTGAACACCGGGGAGCTGTTTTTT CSVPGQLNTGELFF
TRBJ1-4 - TRBD1 TRBV19 TGTGCCAGTCGCCAGACAGGGGGGGACGAAAAACTGTTTTTT CASRQTGGDEKLFF
TRBJ2-3 - - TRBV6-4 TGTGCCAGCAGTGACAGAGCCACAGATACGCAGTATTTT CASSDRATDTQYF
TRBJ2-7 - TRBD2 TRBV2 TGTGCCAGCAGTGCACCGACGCTAGCGGGGATTTTCTACGAGCAGTACTTC CASSAPTLAGIFYEQYF
TRBJ2-1 - TRBD2 TRBV4-1 TGCGCCAGCAGCCAAGCCCGGGGGGGTGATGAGCAGTTCTTC CASSQARGGDEQFF
TRBJ2-7 - TRBD2 TRBV3-1/TRBV3-2 TGTGCCAGCCCCCAAGAGGACGGGAGGGTCGCCTACGAGCAGTACTTC CASPQEDGRVAYEQYF
TRBJ2-1 once TRBD1 TRBV19 TGTGCCAGTAGAACAGGGGGGTTGAATGAGCAGTTCTTC CASRTGGLNEQFF
TRBJ2-1 few - TRBV7-3 TGTGCCAGCAGCCCCACGGGGAATGAGCAGTTCTTC CASSPTGNEQFF
TRBJ1-3 - - TRBV5-4 TGTGCCAGCAGCTTGGCCGGGATAGGCTCTGGAAACACCATATATTTT CASSLAGIGSGNTIYF
TRBJ2-7 few - TRBV10-2 TGCGCCAGCAGTCGGGCGGGGCCCAACTACGAGCAGTACTTC CASSRAGPNYEQYF
TRBJ2-7 - TRBD2 TRBV6-2/TRBV6-3 TGTGCCAGCAGTCTAGCGGGGACCTACGAGCAGTACTTC CASSLAGTYEQYF
TRBJ1-6 - TRBD1 TRBV28 TGTGCCAGCAGTCCATGGGCGGACAGGGGTAATTCACCCCTCCACTTT CASSPWADRGNSPLHF
TRBJ2-1 - - TRBV4-2 TGTGCCAGCAGCCAACTTAGAGGAGGCTACAATGAGCAGTTCTTC CASSQLRGGYNEQFF
TRBJ1-5 - - TRBV28 TGTGCCAGCAGTAGGGGTGGCAATCAGCCCCAGCATTTT CASSRGGNQPQHF
TRBJ2-5 - - TRBV21-1 TGTGCCAGCAGCAAAAGGCTGCGGGACGGTACAACACAAGAGACCCAGTACTTC CASSKRLRDGTTQETQYF
TRBJ1-1 - TRBD1 TRBV12-3/TRBV12-4 TGTGCCAGCGGACAGGGGGTTTCTGAAGCTTTCTTT CASGQGVSEAFF
TRBJ1-5 - - TRBV18 TGTGCCAGCTCACCAACAGGCCCGATAGGGTCCCAGCATTTT CASSPTGPIGSQHF
TRBJ2-2 - - TRBV28 TGTGCCAGCAGTTTCAGGGACGGGGAGCTGTTTTTT CASSFRDGELFF
TRBJ1-6 - - TRBV18 TGTGCCAGCTCACCTCTGCCGTCGAGCTCCTATAATTCACCCCTCCACTTT CASSPLPSSSYNSPLHF
TRBJ1-3 few TRBD1 TRBV9 TGTGCCAGCAGCGTAGCCCAATCCGACAGGGTCGGAAACACCATATATTTT CASSVAQSDRVGNTIYF
TRBJ1-1 once - TRBV15 TGTGCCACCAGCAGACGGGGGGGAGTCGACACTGAAGCTTTCTTT CATSRRGGVDTEAFF
TRBJ1-1 - - TRBV5-6 TGTGCCAGCAGCCTGTACAGGGTATCGGAAGCTTTCTTT CASSLYRVSEAFF
TRBJ2-1 once TRBD2 TRBV4-3 TGCGCCAGCAGCCAAGAACTTCCGGGACTAGCGGGAGGGGACAATGAGCAGTTCTTC CASSQELPGLAGGDNEQFF
TRBJ2-7 - - TRBV6-2/TRBV6-3 TGTGCCAGCAGTTCGAGAGTCCACTACGAGCAGTACTTC CASSSRVHYEQYF
TRBJ2-1 - TRBD2 TRBV19 TGTGCCAGTAGTATTAGCGGGAGCTCCTACAATGAGCAGTTCTTC CASSISGSSYNEQFF